Sequencing of this TCR beta chain was carried out in a study of CD8+ T cells in alopecia areata. Whole-study context: Dosing spanned 6 to 18 months on tofacitinib, then 6 months off drug.

Germline CDR1 reads GTSNPN; CDR2 reads SVGIG (reference sequence). The CDR3 loop spans 15 amino acids. V dropped 2 bases and J dropped 3 bases, with 14 bases sitting between them. As concerns this clone: Its specificity is unknown.

Obtained from alopecia areata patients were lesional scalp punch biopsies along with peripheral blood. cDNA prepared by RNA extraction and subsequent reverse transcription served as the template for sequencing. Method: immunoSEQ multiplex PCR; TCRdb's copy keeps in-frame clones and lacks some. Here the sample spans about 180,000 clones, 63% being singletons. General study findings and limits: With patients, TCR sharing proved less clear than in mice, a difference possibly related to HLA.

This clonotype was sampled from a human donor with alopecia areata. J is TRBJ1-5 and V is TRBV30; possible D gene TRBD1, 5 bases. The sample was CD4+ T cells sorted from blood, taken at week 0. CDR3 sequence (DNA): TGTGCCTGGAGTCCGCCGGGACCCAACAATCAGCCCCAGCATTTT. This translates into CAWSPPGPNNQPQHF.